This T cell receptor (beta chain) emerged from a study of T cell changes during pregnancy in multiple sclerosis. The CDR3 is made up of 17 amino acids. This clone was seen once. Only in-frame clones appear in the TCRdb table, and some are missing; sequencing was by immunoSEQ multiplex PCR. The sample carries under 65,000 clones, about 93% recorded once. The TCR originated in a female donor with multiple sclerosis, enrolled in a pregnancy study. This chain joins TRBV21-1 and TRBJ1-1. TRBV21-1 is shown as a pseudogene. The source was CD8+ T cells from peripheral blood mononuclear cells, collected in the third trimester of pregnancy. CDR3 residues: CASRDRTEEPWNTEAFF. In DNA form, the CDR3 reads TGTGCCAGCAGAGACCGGACTGAGGAACCTTGGAACACTGAAGCTTTCTTT.